A single sample is the source of the 29 T cell receptor beta chains below, sequenced in a study of a mutant IDH1 vaccine in newly diagnosed glioma. Their antigen targets remain unknown. Profiled with immunoSEQ multiplex PCR; TCRdb holds only in-frame clones, not every one. The sample consists of about 61,000 clones, 75% to 85% of them appearing once. Specified time point: week 11, during vaccination. Vaccine doses each comprised 300 ug of mutant IDH1 20-mer peptide, with topical imiquimod. The starting material was PBMCs, obtained from a glioma patient whose treatment included an IDH1 peptide vaccine. The receptors shown here come from a man in his fifties or sixties with glioma.

The genes are TRBV7-8 and TRBJ2-7, with D hard to call. V dropped 0 bases and J dropped 0 bases, with 12 bases sitting between them. CDR3 length: 16 amino acids. The V gene's germline CDR1 is SGHVS and CDR2 FQNEAQ. CDR3 coding DNA: TGTGCCAGCAGCTTAGCGCAGGCAGCAAACTCCTACGAGCAGTACTTC. This codes for CASSLAQAANSYEQYF.

This clone was detected a few times. This rearrangement joins TRBV30 to TRBJ1-3; no reliable D call. Germline V gene sequence: CDR1 GTSNPN, CDR2 SVGIG (reference sequence). With 4 bases removed from V and 2 bases from J, the gap between germline ends came to 9 bases. The CDR3 consists of 13 residues. The CDR3 sequence is CAWIPGTGNTIYF. The CDR3 DNA follows: TGTGCCTGGATCCCGGGGACTGGAAACACCATATATTTT.

The chain uses TRBV7-8 and TRBJ2-5; D uncertain. The V gene's germline CDR1 is SGHVS and CDR2 FQNEAQ. The CDR3 contains 14 residues. Trimming removed 1 base at V and 5 bases at J, with 11 bases between. This CDR3 reads CASSLGLVAETQYF. The CDR3 DNA reads TGTGCCAGCAGCTTAGGCTTAGTGGCGGAGACCCAGTACTTC.

This clone was observed a single time. J is TRBJ1-1 and V is TRBV11-2; D is unresolved. Trimming pared 4 bases from V and 3 bases from J, leaving 9 bases between. Germline V lookup: CDR1 SGHAT, CDR2 FQNNGV. The CDR3 sequence is 13 residues long. CDR3 sequence: CASSSQRDTEAFF. The CDR3 nucleotides are TGTGCCAGCAGCTCGCAGCGGGACACTGAAGCTTTCTTT.

The CDR3 region has the DNA TGTGCCAGCAGCCTACGGGCGGGAGCAGAGACCCAGTACTTC. Translating it yields CASSLRAGAETQYF. V usage is TRBV7-2 and J usage is TRBJ2-5, with 7 bases identical to TRBD2. V was pared by 5 bases and J by 4 bases, with 7 bases of the junction left unmatched. CDR3 length equals 14 residues. CDR1 SGHTA and CDR2 FQGNSA come from the germline V gene.

This clone occurred a few times. The chain recombines TRBV7-8 with TRBJ1-6; D unclear. CDR3 length: 15 amino acids. Germline CDR1 SGHVS, CDR2 FQNEAQ. Trimming took 5 bases from V and 3 from J, leaving 11 bases between them. The CDR3 is CASSLWTDYNSPLHF. Here the CDR3 DNA reads TGTGCCAGCAGCCTTTGGACGGACTATAATTCACCCCTCCACTTT.

The chain employs TRBV7-2 and TRBJ2-3; 7 bases line up with TRBD2. V shed 5 bases and J 7 bases; nucleotides not matched to a gene: 9. The CDR3 runs 14 residues. Germline-derived CDR1 and CDR2 are SGHTA and FQGNSA. CDR3 nucleotides: TGTGCCAGCAGCCCCGGGATCGGGAGGCATACGCAGTATTTT. Translated: CASSPGIGRHTQYF.

This chain joins TRBV6-5 and TRBJ2-7; 11 nucleotides agree with TRBD2. Germline V gene sequence: CDR1 MNHEY, CDR2 SVGAGI. J was trimmed by 7 bases and V by 5 bases; bases with no gene match: 4. The CDR3 has 13 amino acids. CDR3 nucleotide sequence: TGTGCCAGCAGTGGAGGGACTAGCGGAGAGCAGTACTTC. Its protein product is CASSGGTSGEQYF.

The rearrangement joins TRBV9 to TRBJ1-1, with D uncertain. The ends were cut back, 0 bases at V and 8 bases at J, with 11 bases in the middle. The germline V gene has CDR1 SGDLS and CDR2 YYNGEE. This CDR3 has 13 residues. This CDR3 reads CASSVGGGAEAFF. The DNA for the CDR3 is TGTGCCAGCAGCGTAGGGGGTGGCGCCGAAGCTTTCTTT.

The chain uses TRBV2 and TRBJ2-1; TRBD2 matches at 10 bases. Unmatched junction bases numbered 5, after V lost 6 bases and J lost 6 bases. CDR1 is SNHLY and CDR2 is FYNNEI in the germline V gene. The CDR3 totals 14 residues. The CDR3 DNA reads as TGTGCCAGCAGAACCGGGACTAGCGCCAATGAGCAGTTCTTC. It encodes CASRTGTSANEQFF.

The chain joins TRBV10-3 to TRBJ1-1; D is possibly TRBD1 (5 bases). This CDR3 comprises 15 residues. Trimming took off 2 bases at V and 1 base at J, with 11 bases between the two ends. Germline CDR1 reads ENHRY; CDR2 reads SYGVKD. The CDR3 is CAISEARVANTEAFF. The CDR3 bases are TGTGCCATCAGTGAGGCCAGGGTTGCGAACACTGAAGCTTTCTTT.

The chain combines TRBV7-6 with TRBJ1-4; no reliable D call. Trimming removed 6 bases from V and 10 bases from J, with 12 bases in between. Per the germline V gene, CDR1 is SGHVS and CDR2 is FNYEAQ. The CDR3 length is 12 residues. CDR3 DNA sequence: TGTGCCAGCAGGAGTCCCGACGGAAAACTGTTTTTT. Residues: CASRSPDGKLFF.

The chain combines TRBV6-5 with TRBJ1-2; the D gene is possibly TRBD1 (5 bases). The CDR3 length is 14 residues. Germline V gives CDR1 MNHEY, CDR2 SVGAGI. The ends were cut back, 6 bases at V and 4 bases at J, with 15 bases in the middle. The CDR3 protein is CASSRDAGGYGYTF. In DNA, the CDR3 is TGTGCCAGCAGCCGGGACGCCGGGGGCTATGGCTACACCTTC.

The DNA of the CDR3 is TGCGCCAGCAGCCCTCGACTAGCGGGAGGGAATGAGCAGTTCTTC. Its translation is CASSPRLAGGNEQFF. The V call is TRBV4-1, the J call TRBJ2-1, with TRBD2 identical over 14 bases. The ends lost 4 bases at V and 7 bases at J; junction bases unmatched: 3. Per germline, CDR1 MGHRA and CDR2 YSYEKL. The CDR3 length is 15 residues.

V gene TRBV5-1 combines with J gene TRBJ1-6, with D perhaps TRBD1 (5 bases). CDR3 length: 14 amino acids. Germline V gene sequence: CDR1 SGHRS, CDR2 YFSETQ. V was trimmed by 1 base and J by 5 bases, leaving 7 bases between them. As DNA, the CDR3 is TGCGCCAGCAGCTTGCGGGGCAATAATTCACCCCTCCACTTT. Amino acids: CASSLRGNNSPLHF.

The chain couples TRBV29-1 to TRBJ1-2; the match to TRBD1 covers 8 bases. CDR3 length: 15 amino acids. J lost 8 bases, V lost 6 bases, and 17 bases had no gene match. From germline, CDR1 is SQVTM and CDR2 ANQGSEA. Written as DNA, the CDR3 is TGCAGCGTCGTAAGGAACTCCCAGGGGGCGCGAGGCTACACCTTC. Translated, it gives CSVVRNSQGARGYTF. Full variable domain (rest looked up from reference TRBV29-1 and TRBJ1-2): SAVISQKPSRDICQRGTSLTIQCQVDSQVTMMFWYRQQPGQSLTLIATANQGSEATYESGFVIDKFPISRPNLTFSTLTVSNMSPEDSSIYLCSVVRNSQGARGYTFGSGTRLTVV.

This clone was seen only a few times. The chain couples TRBV6-5 to TRBJ2-7; 7 bases are a match to TRBD1. V trimming: 5 bases; J trimming: 4 bases; junction bases outside the gene matches: 2. The CDR3 totals 12 residues. Germline loops: CDR1 MNHEY, CDR2 SVGAGI. The CDR3 spells CASSGGQYEQYF. Written as DNA, the CDR3 is TGTGCCAGCAGTGGGGGACAGTACGAGCAGTACTTC.

The V and J genes are TRBV5-6 and TRBJ2-2; the D is unclear. V was cut by 3 bases and J by 0 bases, with 9 bases left in between. There are 15 residues in the CDR3. The germline CDR1 and CDR2 sequences are SGHDT and YYEEEE. The CDR3 region has the DNA TGTGCCAGCAGCTCCCTTATAGCGAACACCGGGGAGCTGTTTTTT. Translating it yields CASSSLIANTGELFF.

This chain links TRBV29-1 with TRBJ2-7, with 8 positions matching TRBD2. Germline V gives CDR1 SQVTM, CDR2 ANQGSEA. The CDR3 is 16 amino acids. Trimming at V came to 5 bases and at J to 7 bases, leaving 19 bases not matched to a gene. CDR3 bases: TGCAGCGTTTCCGCGTCAGTGGTAGCGGGGTCCCCAGAGCAGTACTTC. This gives the protein CSVSASVVAGSPEQYF.

The chain links TRBV7-9 to TRBJ2-7; D possibly corresponds to TRBD1 (6 bases). CDR1 SEHNR and CDR2 FQNEAQ come from the germline V gene (reference sequence). Trimming shortened V by 3 bases and J by 2 bases, and 11 bases separated the two germline ends. The CDR3 extends over 14 amino acids. CDR3 coding DNA: TGTGCCAGCAGCTTCGTACAGGGAACCTACGAGCAGTACTTC. Translated, it gives CASSFVQGTYEQYF. Variable domain in full (rest from reference TRBV7-9 and TRBJ2-7): DTGVSQNPRHKITKRGQNVTFRCDPISEHNRLYWYRQTLGQGPEFLTYFQNEAQLEKSRLLSDRFSAERPKGSFSTLEIQRTEQGDSAMYLCASSFVQGTYEQYFGPGTRLTVT.

The gene calls are TRBV19 and TRBJ2-7, with TRBD1 matching over 10 bases. The CDR3 runs 14 residues. Germline V gene data show CDR1 as LNHDA and CDR2 as SQIVND (reference sequence). With 1 base clipped from V and 6 bases from J, the junction kept 3 bases outside the gene matches. CDR3 DNA sequence: TGTGCCAGTAGTATAGCGGACAGGGGGTCCGAGCAGTACTTC. It yields the protein CASSIADRGSEQYF.

The rearrangement joins TRBV4-1 to TRBJ2-5; 10 nucleotides line up with TRBD2. Germline V lookup: CDR1 MGHRA, CDR2 YSYEKL. The CDR3 totals 18 residues. Trimming cost V 4 bases and J 5 bases; bases outside gene matches: 16. As DNA, the CDR3 is TGCGCCAGCAGCCGGTGGACTAGCGGACAAAACCCCAGCGAGACCCAGTACTTC. The encoded protein is CASSRWTSGQNPSETQYF.

V usage is TRBV4-2 and J usage is TRBJ1-1; D gene ambiguous. Per the germline V gene, CDR1 is LGHNA and CDR2 is YNFKEQ. Trimming stripped 1 base from V and 1 base from J, with 7 bases between. The CDR3 is 14 residues long. The CDR3 is CASSQVSANTEAFF. CDR3 DNA sequence: TGTGCCAGCAGCCAAGTCAGTGCGAACACTGAAGCTTTCTTT.

This clone showed up just once. The chain carries TRBV2 and TRBJ1-5; D gene ambiguous. Trimming stripped 1 base from V and 7 bases from J, with 8 bases between. The CDR3 contains 13 residues. CDR1 is SNHLY, CDR2 FYNNEI, per germline. This CDR3 reads CASSEGGRQPQHF. The CDR3 region has the DNA TGTGCCAGCAGTGAAGGGGGAAGGCAGCCCCAGCATTTT.

The chain combines TRBV7-2 with TRBJ2-7; D may match TRBD1 or TRBD2 (6 bases each). The CDR3 runs 15 residues. The germline CDR1 and CDR2 sequences are SGHTA and FQGNSA. With 4 bases removed from V and 5 bases from J, the gap between germline ends came to 18 bases. CDR3 sequence reads: CASSWLVGGANEQYF. In DNA form, the CDR3 reads TGTGCCAGCAGCTGGCTGGTCGGGGGCGCGAACGAGCAGTACTTC.

The V gene is TRBV18, the J gene TRBJ1-1; D is unclear. CDR1 and CDR2 (germline): KGHSH, LQKENI. V was clipped by 2 bases and J by 1 base, with 8 bases between them. The CDR3 sequence is 14 residues long. CDR3 DNA: TGTGCCAGCTCACCAGAAACATCGAACACTGAAGCTTTCTTT. This codes for CASSPETSNTEAFF.

This chain's CDR3 is CTSSQGQGGNTIYF. The CDR3 bases are TGCACCAGCAGCCAAGGACAGGGTGGAAACACCATATATTTT. The chain has TRBV1 and TRBJ1-3; TRBD1, the D gene given by the table, was not confirmed from the DNA. TRBV1 is listed as a pseudogene. The CDR3 runs 14 residues.

The rearrangement links TRBV7-6 to TRBJ2-3, with 13 bases matching TRBD2. Losses at the gene ends were 4 bases for V and 3 bases for J; bases not matched to a gene: 4. The length of the CDR3 is 16 residues. Per the germline V gene, CDR1 is SGHVS and CDR2 is FNYEAQ. CDR3 DNA: TGTGCCAGCAGCTATCGACTAGCGGGAGGTACAGATACGCAGTATTTT. Protein: CASSYRLAGGTDTQYF.

The V and J genes are TRBV7-2 and TRBJ1-2; D is unresolved. The germline V gene encodes CDR1 SGHTA and CDR2 FQGNSA. The CDR3 spans 13 residues. V dropped 3 bases and J dropped 0 bases, with 5 bases sitting between them. The CDR3 nucleotides read TGTGCCAGCAGCTTTGGATCTAACTATGGCTACACCTTC. It translates to CASSFGSNYGYTF.